This TCR beta chain was obtained from a study of CD8 T cells in ankylosing spondylitis. Study-wide results and limits: A motif of fewer than ten highly homologous TCR beta variants was seen as apparently characteristic of ankylosing spondylitis blood.

TCRdb used MiXCR to reprocess the 5' RACE reads, holding one entry per CDR3 protein. This sample has more than 150,000 distinct CDR3 sequences; more than 10% occur once, and the top ten carry about 15%. Notes on this clonotype: Its antigen is currently unknown.

This CDR3 has 14 amino acids. Trimming removed 3 bases from V and 8 bases from J, with 15 bases in between. The TCR originated in a male donor with ankylosing spondylitis or in good health (not recorded which). The sample consisted of blood, either unsorted or a sorted T cell fraction (not recorded which). V is TRBV12-3 or TRBV12-4 and J is TRBJ2-3; a weak D match, TRBD1 (5 bases). The CDR3, as DNA: TGTGCCAGCAGTTTCCGGCAGGGTTTAGGTACGCAGTATTTT. This encodes CASSFRQGLGTQYF.